This entry concerns a single T cell receptor beta chain. TCRdb itself ran the reads through MiXCR, one entry per CDR3 protein. Among around 450,000 distinct CDR3 sequences listed, approximately 33% were seen once. The data originate from a study of T cell repertoires in cytomegalovirus infection. The TCR comes from a human donor in good health (CMV status not recorded). Some clones in this sample may be carry-over from other donors' samples. Sequenced: PBMCs.

The CDR3 here is CASSFLTPNEKLFF. CDR3 bases: TGTGCCAGCAGTTTCCTCACACCTAATGAAAAACTGTTTTTT. V is TRBV12-3 or TRBV12-4 and J is TRBJ1-4; D ambiguous. The CDR3 spans 14 residues. The ends were cut back, 3 bases at V and 3 bases at J, with 8 bases in the middle.